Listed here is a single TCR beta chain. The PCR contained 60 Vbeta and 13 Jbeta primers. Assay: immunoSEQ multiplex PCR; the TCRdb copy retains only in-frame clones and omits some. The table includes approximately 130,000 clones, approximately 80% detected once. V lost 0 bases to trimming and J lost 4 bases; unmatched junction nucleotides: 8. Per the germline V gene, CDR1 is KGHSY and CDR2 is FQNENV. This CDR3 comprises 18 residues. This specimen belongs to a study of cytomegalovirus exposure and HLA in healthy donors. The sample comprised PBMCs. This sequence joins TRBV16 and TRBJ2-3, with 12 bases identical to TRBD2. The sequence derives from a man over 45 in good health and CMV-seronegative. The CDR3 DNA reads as TGTGCCAGCAGCCAATCCCTGACTAGCGGGAGTATCGCAGATACGCAGTATTTT. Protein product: CASSQSLTSGSIADTQYF. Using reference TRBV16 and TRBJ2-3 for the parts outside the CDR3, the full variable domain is GEEVAQTPKHLVRGEGQKAKLYCAPIKGHSYVFWYQQVLKNEFKFLISFQNENVFDETGMPKERFSAKCLPNSPCSLEIQATKLEDSAVYFCASSQSLTSGSIADTQYFGPGTRLTVL.